Each of the 30 T cell receptor beta chains below was sequenced from the same sample in a study of blood T cell repertoires in COVID-19. Profiled with immunoSEQ multiplex PCR; TCRdb holds only in-frame clones, not every one. Altogether 260,000 or so clones are present, more than 70% being singletons, with the ten largest covering 5.7%. The sample comprised peripheral blood. The receptors shown here come from an older man with acute or convalescent COVID-19.

The chain combines TRBV9 with TRBJ1-4, with 8 bases aligning to TRBD1. Germline trimming cut 2 bases from V and 4 bases from J; bases unmatched to any gene: 1. Germline V gives CDR1 SGDLS, CDR2 YYNGEE. This CDR3 region has 14 residues. The CDR3 is CASSVGQVNEKLFF. CDR3 nucleotide sequence: TGTGCCAGCAGCGTGGGACAGGTTAATGAAAAACTGTTTTTT.

This clone appeared a few times. This chain links TRBV28 with TRBJ2-1; 11 bases match TRBD2. This CDR3 has 16 amino acids. Trimming cost V 3 bases and J 4 bases; bases outside gene matches: 5. From germline, CDR1 is MDHEN and CDR2 SYDVKM. CDR3: CASSLSLAGGYNEQFF. In DNA, the CDR3 is TGTGCCAGCAGTTTGTCCCTAGCGGGGGGTTACAATGAGCAGTTCTTC.

This chain joins TRBV3-1 (or the pseudogene TRBV3-2) and TRBJ2-7, with D possibly TRBD2 on 6 matching bases. CDR3 length: 15 residues. V gave up 1 base and J gave up 0 bases, with 10 bases separating them. CDR1 is LGHDT and CDR2 is YNNKEL in the germline V gene (reference sequence). The CDR3 region has the DNA TGTGCCAGCAGCCAAGCGGGAGTCAGCTCCTACGAGCAGTACTTC. It codes for CASSQAGVSSYEQYF.

This chain joins TRBV7-8 and TRBJ1-1; 9 positions match TRBD1. Germline values: CDR1 SGHVS, CDR2 FQNEAQ. Trimming at V came to 0 bases and at J to 5 bases, leaving 1 base not matched to a gene. The CDR3 contains 14 residues. In DNA form, the CDR3 reads TGTGCCAGCAGCTTAGCCGACAGGGGGACTGAAGCTTTCTTT. It specifies CASSLADRGTEAFF.

The chain is built from TRBV28 and TRBJ2-7; 7 positions match TRBD1. After removal of 6 bases from V and 0 bases from J, the junction contained 5 bases not matched to a gene. In germline, CDR1 is MDHEN, CDR2 SYDVKM. CDR3 length: 14 amino acids. The CDR3 is CASRRDRASYEQYF. The CDR3 nucleotides are TGTGCCAGCAGAAGAGACAGGGCCTCCTACGAGCAGTACTTC.

The gene calls are TRBV7-9 and TRBJ2-1; 7 bases are shared with TRBD2. Germline CDR1 is SEHNR and CDR2 is FQNEAQ (reference sequence). V shed 5 bases and J 0 bases; nucleotides not matched to a gene: 4. This CDR3 has 15 amino acids. Here the CDR3 DNA reads TGTGCCAGCAGCGTAAGGACTAGCTCCTACAATGAGCAGTTCTTC. It encodes CASSVRTSSYNEQFF. The full variable domain, its missing parts supplied by reference TRBV7-9 and TRBJ2-1, is DTGVSQNPRHKITKRGQNVTFRCDPISEHNRLYWYRQTLGQGPEFLTYFQNEAQLEKSRLLSDRFSAERPKGSFSTLEIQRTEQGDSAMYLCASSVRTSSYNEQFFGPGTRLTVL.

The rearrangement uses TRBV6-1 and TRBJ1-1; perhaps TRBD1 as D (5 bases). Germline CDR1 MNHNS, CDR2 SASEGT. V lost 3 bases to trimming and J lost 6 bases, with 14 bases between them. The CDR3 extends over 14 amino acids. The CDR3 DNA is TGTGCCAGCAGTGAGGGGGGAATTAGGGCTGAAGCTTTCTTT. Translated, it gives CASSEGGIRAEAFF.

The chain recombines TRBV27 with TRBJ2-3, with D tentatively TRBD1 (5 bases). The length of the CDR3 is 17 residues. CDR1 and CDR2 from the germline V gene are MNHEY and SMNVEV (reference sequence). Trimming removed 4 bases from V and 1 base from J, with 18 bases in between. This chain's CDR3 is CASSSHRSSWGTDTQYF. The CDR3 bases are TGTGCCAGCAGTTCCCACAGGTCTAGTTGGGGCACAGATACGCAGTATTTT.

This rearrangement joins TRBV18 to TRBJ1-1, with 7 bases matching TRBD1. CDR1 and CDR2 (germline): KGHSH, LQKENI. V trimming: 3 bases; J trimming: 10 bases; junction bases outside the gene matches: 14. This CDR3 is built from 15 residues. The CDR3 DNA is TGTGCCAGCTCACCGGGACCCGGGACAGCGTTAAGAGCTTTCTTT. Translation: CASSPGPGTALRAFF.

The chain recombines TRBV10-3 with TRBJ1-3, with 12 bases that match TRBD1. The V segment lost 8 bases and the J segment 3 bases; nucleotides outside the gene matches: 5. CDR3 length: 15 residues. The germline gives CDR1 ENHRY, CDR2 SYGVKD. The CDR3 DNA sequence: TGTGCCATCTCCGGGACAGGGGGCTTTGGAAACACCATATATTTT. Its protein product is CAISGTGGFGNTIYF.

The chain has TRBV4-1 and TRBJ2-1, with D perhaps TRBD2 (6 bases). The CDR3 has 14 amino acids. CDR1 is MGHRA, CDR2 YSYEKL, per germline. Trimming removed 0 bases from V and 12 bases from J, with 15 bases in between. The CDR3 here is CASSQEIGRIGQFF. The CDR3 region has the DNA TGCGCCAGCAGCCAAGAGATTGGGAGGATCGGGCAGTTCTTC.

The chain joins TRBV4-1 to TRBJ1-2, with 7 bases matching TRBD1. V trimming: 4 bases; J trimming: 1 base; junction bases outside the gene matches: 3. The CDR3 runs to 14 residues. Germline V gives CDR1 MGHRA, CDR2 YSYEKL. DNA of the CDR3: TGCGCCAGCAGCCCCGGACAGGTTAACTATGGCTACACCTTC. Amino acid sequence: CASSPGQVNYGYTF.

The chain combines TRBV5-1 with TRBJ1-1; D may be TRBD1 (5 bases). V gave up 4 bases and J gave up 1 base, with 11 bases separating them. The CDR3 contains 14 residues. Looked up from germline, CDR1 is SGHRS and CDR2 is YFSETQ. In DNA, the CDR3 is TGCGCCAGCAGCGTGGACGGGGGGAACACTGAAGCTTTCTTT. Translated: CASSVDGGNTEAFF.

The chain has TRBV5-4 and TRBJ2-5; 7 positions agree with TRBD1. CDR1 and CDR2 (germline): SGHNT, YYREEE (reference sequence). With 4 bases clipped from V and 1 base from J, the junction kept 7 bases outside the gene matches. The CDR3 spans 15 residues. The CDR3 loop reads CASSMGQPLQETQYF. CDR3 bases: TGTGCCAGCAGCATGGGACAGCCCCTCCAAGAGACCCAGTACTTC.

This chain connects TRBV5-1 to TRBJ2-7; D possibly corresponds to TRBD2 (6 bases). The CDR3 consists of 15 residues. Germline CDR1 is SGHRS and CDR2 is YFSETQ. The V end was cut by 0 bases, the J end by 3 bases, with 13 bases between. The CDR3 reads CASSLGGGPFYEQYF. In nucleotides, the CDR3 is TGCGCCAGCAGCTTGGGAGGAGGGCCGTTCTACGAGCAGTACTTC. The variable domain in full, with the rest retrieved from reference TRBV5-1 and TRBJ2-7, is KAGVTQTPRYLIKTRGQQVTLSCSPISGHRSVSWYQQTPGQGLQFLFEYFSETQRNKGNFPGRFSGRQFSNSRSEMNVSTLELGDSALYLCASSLGGGPFYEQYFGPGTRLTVT.

The rearrangement joins TRBV5-8 to TRBJ1-4; D not certain. CDR3 size: 18 residues. Germline CDR1 is SGHTS and CDR2 is YDEGEE. V lost 0 bases and J 0 bases, leaving 15 bases between the germline ends. The CDR3 nucleotides read TGTGCCAGCAGCTTGGGGCGGGGTTCGCCTGCAACTAATGAAAAACTGTTTTTT. It yields the protein CASSLGRGSPATNEKLFF.

V and J are TRBV19 and TRBJ2-2, with D possibly TRBD1 on 5 matching bases. Deletions cut 5 bases from V and 5 bases from J, with 15 bases between. From germline, CDR1 is LNHDA and CDR2 SQIVND (reference sequence). This CDR3 has 15 amino acids. The DNA of the CDR3 is TGTGCCAGTAGTTCACAGGTATCGTCGACCGGGGAGCTGTTTTTT. Residues: CASSSQVSSTGELFF. The entire variable domain, with the rest obtained from reference TRBV19 and TRBJ2-2, is as follows: DGGITQSPKYLFRKEGQNVTLSCEQNLNHDAMYWYRQDPGQGLRLIYYSQIVNDFQKGDIAEGYSVSREKKESFPLTVTSAQKNPTAFYLCASSSQVSSTGELFFGEGSRLTVL.

This rearrangement joins TRBV5-6 to TRBJ2-7, with TRBD1 matching over 10 bases. Trimming removed 4 bases from V and 6 bases from J; junction bases left unmatched: 13. CDR1 is SGHDT, CDR2 YYEEEE, per germline. The CDR3 has 16 amino acids. CDR3 coding DNA: TGTGCCAGCAGCCCATATTCCGGGACAGGGGAGAGCGAGCAGTACTTC. Translated, it gives CASSPYSGTGESEQYF.

V usage is TRBV20-1 and J usage is TRBJ1-4; D unclear. This CDR3 spans 11 amino acids. Trimming removed 3 bases from V and 10 bases from J, with 9 bases in between. Germline CDR1 and CDR2: DFQATT and SNEGSKA (reference sequence). The CDR3 DNA reads TGCAGTGCTAGCTTGCGGGGAAAACTGTTTTTT. It codes for CSASLRGKLFF.

The V call is TRBV3-1 (or the pseudogene TRBV3-2), the J call TRBJ1-1; maybe TRBD1 (6 bases). This CDR3 comprises 11 residues. Trimming left V 4 bases short and J 11 bases short, with 11 bases between. The germline CDR1 and CDR2 sequences are LGHDT and YNNKEL (reference sequence). CDR3 DNA: TGTGCCAGCAGCCCCGGGACATATGCTTTCTTT. As protein: CASSPGTYAFF.

The table lists this clone with a count of one. The chain joins TRBV18 to TRBJ1-1, with D tentatively TRBD1 (5 bases). Per germline, CDR1 KGHSH and CDR2 LQKENI. Trimming stripped 5 bases from V and 4 bases from J, with 11 bases between. This CDR3 is built from 13 residues. CDR3 region: CASSDAGITEAFF. The CDR3 region has the DNA TGTGCCAGCTCAGACGCAGGGATCACTGAAGCTTTCTTT.

The sample holds one count of this clone. J is TRBJ2-3 and V is TRBV5-1; the D gene is possibly TRBD2 (6 bases). The CDR3 totals 14 residues. CDR1 is SGHRS, CDR2 YFSETQ, per germline. Trimming cost V 0 bases and J 1 base, with 6 bases left between them. CDR3 nucleotide sequence: TGCGCCAGCAGCTTGGCGGGGGGCACAGATACGCAGTATTTT. It codes for CASSLAGGTDTQYF. Looking up the rest from reference TRBV5-1 and TRBJ2-3 gives the full variable domain: KAGVTQTPRYLIKTRGQQVTLSCSPISGHRSVSWYQQTPGQGLQFLFEYFSETQRNKGNFPGRFSGRQFSNSRSEMNVSTLELGDSALYLCASSLAGGTDTQYFGPGTRLTVL.

This sequence joins TRBV4-1 and TRBJ2-7; D perhaps matches TRBD1 (5 bases). Germline V CDR1 and CDR2: MGHRA, YSYEKL. CDR3 length equals 15 residues. Trimming took off 0 bases at V and 3 bases at J, with 12 bases between the two ends. The CDR3, as DNA: TGCGCCAGCAGCCAAGAAAGTAGGGGTTTCTACGAGCAGTACTTC. Protein: CASSQESRGFYEQYF.

The rearrangement links TRBV29-1 to TRBJ2-1; tentatively, D is TRBD2 (6 bases). CDR3 length: 11 amino acids. CDR1 and CDR2 (germline): SQVTM, ANQGSEA. V lost 3 bases to trimming and J lost 11 bases, with 11 bases between them. The CDR3 DNA is TGCAGCGTTGATGGCGGGAACAAGCAGTTCTTC. Translated: CSVDGGNKQFF.

The rearrangement links TRBV7-9 to TRBJ2-5; 7 bases are shared with TRBD2. Trimming took 2 bases from V and 9 from J; bases not matched to a gene: 9. The CDR3 spans 14 residues. Germline V gene data show CDR1 as SEHNR and CDR2 as FQNEAQ (reference sequence). Here the CDR3 reads CASSLSQGGEAQYF. DNA of the CDR3: TGTGCCAGCAGCTTAAGTCAGGGAGGGGAGGCCCAGTACTTC.

V usage is TRBV6-5 and J usage is TRBJ2-5; 8 bases are shared with TRBD1. The V segment lost 0 bases and the J segment 5 bases; nucleotides outside the gene matches: 8. Germline assignment: CDR1 MNHEY and CDR2 SVGAGI. The CDR3 runs 16 residues. The CDR3 region has the DNA TGTGCCAGCAGTTACTCGACAGGGGCCGGAGGGGAGACCCAGTACTTC. Translated: CASSYSTGAGGETQYF.

V is TRBV30 and J is TRBJ1-1; D may be TRBD1 (6 bases). The CDR3 is 11 amino acids. Trimming pared 2 bases from V and 7 bases from J, leaving 8 bases between. Germline-derived CDR1 and CDR2 are GTSNPN and SVGIG (reference sequence). The CDR3 sequence: CAWSQGIEAFF. Here the CDR3 DNA reads TGTGCCTGGAGTCAGGGGATTGAAGCTTTCTTT.

The chain is built from TRBV6-5 and TRBJ2-2; D perhaps matches TRBD2 (6 bases). This CDR3 has 15 residues. V was clipped by 0 bases and J by 6 bases, with 11 bases between them. Germline values: CDR1 MNHEY, CDR2 SVGAGI. As DNA, the CDR3 is TGTGCCAGCAGTTACTCGCATTCGGGGGCCGGGGAGCTGTTTTTT. Translated: CASSYSHSGAGELFF.

The V and J genes are TRBV6-5 and TRBJ1-1, with 8 bases aligning to TRBD1. Germline values: CDR1 MNHEY, CDR2 SVGAGI. The CDR3 totals 14 residues. Unmatched junction bases numbered 8, after V lost 6 bases and J lost 5 bases. CDR3: CASSRTGLGTEAFF. In DNA form, the CDR3 reads TGTGCCAGCAGCCGGACAGGGCTTGGGACTGAAGCTTTCTTT.

The chain couples TRBV5-1 to TRBJ2-3; D might be TRBD2 (5 bases). This CDR3 spans 15 amino acids. V was clipped by 1 base and J by 0 bases, with 9 bases between them. Per germline, CDR1 SGHRS and CDR2 YFSETQ. The CDR3 DNA reads TGCGCCAGCAGCTTGACGGGGATTAGCACAGATACGCAGTATTTT. This sequence encodes CASSLTGISTDTQYF.